This T cell receptor (beta chain) originates from a study of blood T cell repertoires in COVID-19. Per the original data handling: Amplification with reference gene primers provided the estimates of nucleated cell counts. Using immunoSEQ multiplex PCR, the repertoire was profiled, and TCRdb retains in-frame clones only, with some absent. Clone size and V and J calls were adopted from that table, with D and trimming inferred from the DNA. Here the sample spans approximately 20,000 clones, around 80% being singletons. Germline CDR1 is SGHTA and CDR2 is FQGNSA. Germline trimming cut 1 base from V and 4 bases from J; bases unmatched to any gene: 6. CDR3 length: 16 residues.

Sequencing was done on a sample of peripheral blood. This clonotype was sampled from a man in his fifties or sixties with active COVID-19. This chain connects TRBV7-2 to TRBJ2-3; 9 bases are shared with TRBD2. Written as DNA, the CDR3 is TGTGCCAGCAGCTTAGGAGTTAGCGGGAGTGCAGATACGCAGTATTTT. Its protein product is CASSLGVSGSADTQYF.